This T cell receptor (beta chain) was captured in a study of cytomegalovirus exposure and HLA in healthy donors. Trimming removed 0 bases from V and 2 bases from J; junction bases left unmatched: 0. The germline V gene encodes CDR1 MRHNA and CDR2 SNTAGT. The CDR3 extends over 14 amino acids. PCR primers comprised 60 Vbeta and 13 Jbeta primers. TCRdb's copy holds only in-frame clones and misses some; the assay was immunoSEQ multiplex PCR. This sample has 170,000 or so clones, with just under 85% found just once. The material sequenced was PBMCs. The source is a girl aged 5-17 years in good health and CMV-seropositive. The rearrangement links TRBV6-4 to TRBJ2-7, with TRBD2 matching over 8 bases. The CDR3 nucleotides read TGTGCCAGCAGTGACTCGCGGGGGGCCTACGAGCAGTACTTC. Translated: CASSDSRGAYEQYF.